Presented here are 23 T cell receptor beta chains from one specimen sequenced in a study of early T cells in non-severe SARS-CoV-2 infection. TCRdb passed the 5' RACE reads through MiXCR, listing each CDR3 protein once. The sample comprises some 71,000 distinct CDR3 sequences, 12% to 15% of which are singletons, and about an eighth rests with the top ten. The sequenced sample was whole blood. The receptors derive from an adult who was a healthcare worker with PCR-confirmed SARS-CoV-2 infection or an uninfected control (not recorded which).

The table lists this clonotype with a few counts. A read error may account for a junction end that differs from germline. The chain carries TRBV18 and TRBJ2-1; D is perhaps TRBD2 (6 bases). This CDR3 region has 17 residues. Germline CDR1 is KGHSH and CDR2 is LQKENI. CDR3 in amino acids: CASSPLGRDSQNNEQFF. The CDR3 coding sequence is TGTGCCAGCTCGCCACTGGGCCGGGACTCCCAAAACAATGAGCAGTTCTTC.

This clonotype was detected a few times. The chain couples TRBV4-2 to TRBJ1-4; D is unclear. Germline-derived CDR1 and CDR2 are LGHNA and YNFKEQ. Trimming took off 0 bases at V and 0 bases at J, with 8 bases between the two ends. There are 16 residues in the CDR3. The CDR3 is CASSQDQVATNEKLFF. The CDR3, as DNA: TGTGCCAGCAGCCAAGATCAGGTTGCAACTAATGAAAAACTGTTTTTT.

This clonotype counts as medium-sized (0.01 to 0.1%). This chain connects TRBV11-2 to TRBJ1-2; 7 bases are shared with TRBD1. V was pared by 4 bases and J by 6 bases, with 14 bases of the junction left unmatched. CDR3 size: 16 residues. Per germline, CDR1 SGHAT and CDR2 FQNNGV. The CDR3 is CASSSTNRGGWNGYTF. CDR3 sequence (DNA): TGTGCCAGCAGCTCCACCAACAGGGGCGGGTGGAATGGCTACACCTTC.

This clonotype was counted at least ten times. The CDR3 bases are TGTGCCAGCAGCCCACCACTAGCGGGGGGGCTAGATACGCAGTATTTT. It encodes CASSPPLAGGLDTQYF. This chain uses TRBV9 with TRBJ2-3; TRBD2 aligns across 13 bases. The CDR3 is made up of 16 amino acids. The germline CDR1 and CDR2 sequences are SGDLS and YYNGEE. The ends lost 4 bases at V and 5 bases at J; junction bases unmatched: 7. Complete variable domain (other parts from reference TRBV9 and TRBJ2-3): DSGVTQTPKHLITATGQRVTLRCSPRSGDLSVYWYQQSLDQGLQFLIQYYNGEERAKGNILERFSAQQFPDLHSELNLSSLELGDSALYFCASSPPLAGGLDTQYFGPGTRLTVL.

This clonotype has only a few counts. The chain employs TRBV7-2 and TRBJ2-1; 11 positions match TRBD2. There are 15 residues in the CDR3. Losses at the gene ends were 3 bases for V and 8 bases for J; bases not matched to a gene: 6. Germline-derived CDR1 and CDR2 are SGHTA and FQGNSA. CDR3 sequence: CASSFIAGGPHEQFF. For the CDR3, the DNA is TGTGCCAGCAGCTTCATAGCGGGGGGGCCCCATGAGCAGTTCTTC.

CDR3 coding DNA: TGTGCCAGCAGCCAAGAAATTGCGGACAGGTACGAGCAGTACTTC. This gives the protein CASSQEIADRYEQYF. This sequence joins TRBV3-1 and TRBJ2-7; 7 bases match TRBD1. V lost 0 bases and J lost 4; bases outside the gene matches: 6. The CDR3 loop spans 15 amino acids. Germline CDR1 reads LGHDT; CDR2 reads YNNKEL (reference sequence).

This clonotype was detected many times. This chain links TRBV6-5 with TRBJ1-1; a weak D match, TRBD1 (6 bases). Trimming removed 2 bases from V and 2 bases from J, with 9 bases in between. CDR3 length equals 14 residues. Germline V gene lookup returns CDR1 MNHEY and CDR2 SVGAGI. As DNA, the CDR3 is TGTGCCAGCAGTTACGCGGGGGGCAACACTGAAGCTTTCTTT. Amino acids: CASSYAGGNTEAFF.

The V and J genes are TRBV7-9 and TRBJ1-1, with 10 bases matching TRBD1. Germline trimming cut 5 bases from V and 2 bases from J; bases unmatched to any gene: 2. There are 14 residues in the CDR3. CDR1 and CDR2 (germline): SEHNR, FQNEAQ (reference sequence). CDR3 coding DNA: TGTGCCAGCAGCGGGGACAGGGGAAACACTGAAGCTTTCTTT. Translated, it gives CASSGDRGNTEAFF.

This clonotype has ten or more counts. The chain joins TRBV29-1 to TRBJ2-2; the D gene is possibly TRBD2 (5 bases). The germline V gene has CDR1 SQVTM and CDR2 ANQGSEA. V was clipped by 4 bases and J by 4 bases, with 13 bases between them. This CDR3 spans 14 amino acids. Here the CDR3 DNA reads TGCAGCGTTGGGTATGGACTGTCCACCGGGGAGCTGTTTTTT. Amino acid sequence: CSVGYGLSTGELFF.

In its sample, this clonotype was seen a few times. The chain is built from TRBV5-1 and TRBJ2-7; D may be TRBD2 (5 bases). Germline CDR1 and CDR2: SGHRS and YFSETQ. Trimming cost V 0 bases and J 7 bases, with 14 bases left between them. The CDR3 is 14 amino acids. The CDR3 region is CASSLEGLSREQYF. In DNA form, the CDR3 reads TGCGCCAGCAGCTTGGAAGGACTTTCGAGGGAGCAGTACTTC.

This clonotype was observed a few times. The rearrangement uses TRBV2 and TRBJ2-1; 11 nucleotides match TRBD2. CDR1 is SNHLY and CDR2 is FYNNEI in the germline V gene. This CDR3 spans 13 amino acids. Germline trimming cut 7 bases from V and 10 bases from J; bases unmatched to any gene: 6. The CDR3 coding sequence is TGTGCCAGCATTAGCGGGGGGGCCTGGGAGCAGTTCTTC. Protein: CASISGGAWEQFF.

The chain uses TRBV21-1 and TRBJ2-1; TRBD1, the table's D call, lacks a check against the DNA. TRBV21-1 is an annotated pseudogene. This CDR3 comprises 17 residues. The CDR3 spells CASSKRDTRLGYNEQFF. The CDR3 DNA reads TGTGCCAGCAGCAAACGGGACACCCGCTTAGGGTACAATGAGCAGTTCTTC.

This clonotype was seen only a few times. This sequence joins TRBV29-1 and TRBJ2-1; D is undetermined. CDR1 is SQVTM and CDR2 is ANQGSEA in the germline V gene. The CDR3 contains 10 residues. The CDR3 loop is CSCQQNEQFF. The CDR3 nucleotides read TGCAGTTGCCAGCAAAATGAGCAGTTCTTC.

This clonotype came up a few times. This chain's CDR3 is CASSDSGGEHNEQFF. Here the CDR3 DNA reads TGTGCCAGCAGTGACTCGGGAGGGGAGCACAATGAGCAGTTCTTC. The V gene is TRBV6-4, the J gene TRBJ2-1; 7 nucleotides align to TRBD2. The CDR3 is 15 amino acids. Germline loops: CDR1 MRHNA, CDR2 SNTAGT. Germline trimming cut 0 bases from V and 5 bases from J; bases unmatched to any gene: 4.

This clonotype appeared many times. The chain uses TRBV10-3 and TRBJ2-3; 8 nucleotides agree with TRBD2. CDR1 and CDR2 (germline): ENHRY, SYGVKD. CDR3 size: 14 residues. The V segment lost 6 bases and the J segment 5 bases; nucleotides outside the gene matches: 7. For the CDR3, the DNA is TGTGCCATCAGCGTACTAGCGGAAGGAGATACGCAGTATTTT. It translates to CAISVLAEGDTQYF.

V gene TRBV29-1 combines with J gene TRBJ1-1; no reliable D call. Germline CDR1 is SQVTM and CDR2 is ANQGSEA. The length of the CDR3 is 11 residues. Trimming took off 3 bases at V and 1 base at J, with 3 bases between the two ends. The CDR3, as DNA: TGCAGCGTTGACTGGAACACTGAAGCTTTCTTT. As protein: CSVDWNTEAFF.

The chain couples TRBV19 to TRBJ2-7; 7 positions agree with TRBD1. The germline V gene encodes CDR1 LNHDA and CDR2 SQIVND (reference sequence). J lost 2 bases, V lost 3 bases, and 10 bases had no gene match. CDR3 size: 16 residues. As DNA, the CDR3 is TGTGCCAGTAGTATTCTCCCGGGACAGATAGCCTACGAGCAGTACTTC. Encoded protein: CASSILPGQIAYEQYF. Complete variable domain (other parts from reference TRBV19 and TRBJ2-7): DGGITQSPKYLFRKEGQNVTLSCEQNLNHDAMYWYRQDPGQGLRLIYYSQIVNDFQKGDIAEGYSVSREKKESFPLTVTSAQKNPTAFYLCASSILPGQIAYEQYFGPGTRLTVT.

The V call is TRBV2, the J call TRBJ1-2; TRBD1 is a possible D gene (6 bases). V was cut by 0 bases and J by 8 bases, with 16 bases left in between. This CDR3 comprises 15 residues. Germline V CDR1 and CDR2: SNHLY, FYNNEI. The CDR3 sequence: CASSEATGDSEGYTF. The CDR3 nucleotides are TGTGCCAGCAGTGAAGCGACAGGAGATAGTGAAGGCTACACCTTC.

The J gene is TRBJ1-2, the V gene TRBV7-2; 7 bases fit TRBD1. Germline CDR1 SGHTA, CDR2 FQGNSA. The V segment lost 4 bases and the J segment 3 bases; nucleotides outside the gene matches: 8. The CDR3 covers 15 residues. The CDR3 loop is CASSSGQPLHYGYTF. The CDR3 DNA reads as TGTGCCAGCAGCTCGGGACAGCCCCTACACTATGGCTACACCTTC. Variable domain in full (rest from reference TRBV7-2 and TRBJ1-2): GAGVSQSPSNKVTEKGKDVELRCDPISGHTALYWYRQSLGQGLEFLIYFQGNSAPDKSGLPSDRFSAERTGGSVSTLTIQRTQQEDSAVYLCASSSGQPLHYGYTFGSGTRLTVV.

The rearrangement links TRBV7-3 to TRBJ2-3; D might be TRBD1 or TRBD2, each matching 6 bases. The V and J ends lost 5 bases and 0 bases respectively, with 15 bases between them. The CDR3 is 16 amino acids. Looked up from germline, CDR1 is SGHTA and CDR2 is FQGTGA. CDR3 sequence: CASSGAGGGSTDTQYF. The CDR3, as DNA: TGTGCCAGCAGCGGGGCTGGAGGGGGTAGCACAGATACGCAGTATTTT. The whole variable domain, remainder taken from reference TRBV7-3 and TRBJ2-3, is GAGVSQTPSNKVTEKGKYVELRCDPISGHTALYWYRQSLGQGPEFLIYFQGTGAADDSGLPNDRFFAVRPEGSVSTLKIQRTERGDSAVYLCASSGAGGGSTDTQYFGPGTRLTVL.

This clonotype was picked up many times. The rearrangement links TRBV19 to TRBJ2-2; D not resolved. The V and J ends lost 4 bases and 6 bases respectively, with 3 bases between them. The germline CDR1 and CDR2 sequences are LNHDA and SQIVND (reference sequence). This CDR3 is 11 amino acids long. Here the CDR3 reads CASSRSGELFF. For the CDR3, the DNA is TGTGCCAGTAGTAGGTCCGGGGAGCTGTTTTTT. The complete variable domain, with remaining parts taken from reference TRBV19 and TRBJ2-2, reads DGGITQSPKYLFRKEGQNVTLSCEQNLNHDAMYWYRQDPGQGLRLIYYSQIVNDFQKGDIAEGYSVSREKKESFPLTVTSAQKNPTAFYLCASSRSGELFFGEGSRLTVL.

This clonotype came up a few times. The CDR3 is CASHTLSGNTIYF. CDR3 DNA sequence: TGTGCCAGCCATACTCTCTCTGGAAACACCATATATTTT. V usage is TRBV6-6 and J usage is TRBJ1-3; D unclear. This CDR3 is 13 amino acids long. Germline V lookup: CDR1 MNHNY, CDR2 SVGAGI (reference sequence). Trimming shortened V by 8 bases and J by 0 bases, and 8 bases separated the two germline ends.

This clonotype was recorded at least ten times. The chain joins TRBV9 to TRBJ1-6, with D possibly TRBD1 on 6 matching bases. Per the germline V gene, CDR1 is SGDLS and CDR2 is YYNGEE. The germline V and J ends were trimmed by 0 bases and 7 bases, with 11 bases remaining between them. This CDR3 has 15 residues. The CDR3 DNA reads TGTGCCAGCAGCGTAGGAGGGGGTTCAAATTCACCCCTCCACTTT. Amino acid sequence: CASSVGGGSNSPLHF. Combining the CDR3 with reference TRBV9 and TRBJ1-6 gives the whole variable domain DSGVTQTPKHLITATGQRVTLRCSPRSGDLSVYWYQQSLDQGLQFLIQYYNGEERAKGNILERFSAQQFPDLHSELNLSSLELGDSALYFCASSVGGGSNSPLHFGNGTRLTVT.